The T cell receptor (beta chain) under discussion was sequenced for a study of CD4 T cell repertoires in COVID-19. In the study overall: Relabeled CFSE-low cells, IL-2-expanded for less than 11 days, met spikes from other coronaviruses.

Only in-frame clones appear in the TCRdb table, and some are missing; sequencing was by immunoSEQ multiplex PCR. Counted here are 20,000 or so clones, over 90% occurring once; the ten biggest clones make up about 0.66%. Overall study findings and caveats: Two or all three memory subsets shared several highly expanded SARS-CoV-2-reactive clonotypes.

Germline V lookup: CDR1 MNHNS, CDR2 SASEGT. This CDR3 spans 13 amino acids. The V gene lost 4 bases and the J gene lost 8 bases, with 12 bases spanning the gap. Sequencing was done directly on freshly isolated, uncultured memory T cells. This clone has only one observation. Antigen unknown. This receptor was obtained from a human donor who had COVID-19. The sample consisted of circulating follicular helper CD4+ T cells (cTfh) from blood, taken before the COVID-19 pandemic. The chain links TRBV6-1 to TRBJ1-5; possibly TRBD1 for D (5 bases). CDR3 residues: CASSGGGSEPQHF. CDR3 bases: TGTGCCAGCAGTGGGGGGGGAAGTGAGCCCCAGCATTTT.